This T cell receptor (beta chain) derives from a study of early T cells in non-severe SARS-CoV-2 infection. MiXCR, run by TCRdb on the 5' RACE reads, gives a single entry per CDR3 protein. The data show tens of thousands of distinct CDR3 sequences, with about 4.6% seen just once and about an eighth held by the top ten. This CDR3 spans 16 amino acids. Trimming took 5 bases from V and 5 from J; bases not matched to a gene: 14. Germline V gene data show CDR1 as ENHRY and CDR2 as SYGVKD. Relative to its sample, this clonotype is medium-sized. The sequencing input was whole blood. This receptor was obtained from an adult who was a healthcare worker with PCR-confirmed SARS-CoV-2 infection or an uninfected control (not recorded which). This rearrangement joins TRBV10-3 to TRBJ2-5, with TRBD2 matching 7 bases. The chain's CDR3 is CAISSGTRLGGETQYF. The CDR3 nucleotides read TGTGCCATCAGTAGCGGGACCAGGTTGGGGGGTGAGACCCAGTACTTC.